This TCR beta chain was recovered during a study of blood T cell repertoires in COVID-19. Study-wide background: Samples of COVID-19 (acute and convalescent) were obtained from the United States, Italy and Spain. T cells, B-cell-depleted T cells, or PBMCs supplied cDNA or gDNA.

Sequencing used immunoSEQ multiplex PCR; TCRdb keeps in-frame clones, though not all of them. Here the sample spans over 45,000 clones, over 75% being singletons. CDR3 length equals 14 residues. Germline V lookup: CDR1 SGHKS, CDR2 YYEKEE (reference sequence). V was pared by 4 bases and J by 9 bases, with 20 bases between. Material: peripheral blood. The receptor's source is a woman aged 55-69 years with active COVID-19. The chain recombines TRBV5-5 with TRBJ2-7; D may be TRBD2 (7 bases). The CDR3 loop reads CASSRDLGGDGQYF. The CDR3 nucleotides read TGTGCCAGCAGCCGGGACTTAGGGGGGGACGGGCAGTACTTC.